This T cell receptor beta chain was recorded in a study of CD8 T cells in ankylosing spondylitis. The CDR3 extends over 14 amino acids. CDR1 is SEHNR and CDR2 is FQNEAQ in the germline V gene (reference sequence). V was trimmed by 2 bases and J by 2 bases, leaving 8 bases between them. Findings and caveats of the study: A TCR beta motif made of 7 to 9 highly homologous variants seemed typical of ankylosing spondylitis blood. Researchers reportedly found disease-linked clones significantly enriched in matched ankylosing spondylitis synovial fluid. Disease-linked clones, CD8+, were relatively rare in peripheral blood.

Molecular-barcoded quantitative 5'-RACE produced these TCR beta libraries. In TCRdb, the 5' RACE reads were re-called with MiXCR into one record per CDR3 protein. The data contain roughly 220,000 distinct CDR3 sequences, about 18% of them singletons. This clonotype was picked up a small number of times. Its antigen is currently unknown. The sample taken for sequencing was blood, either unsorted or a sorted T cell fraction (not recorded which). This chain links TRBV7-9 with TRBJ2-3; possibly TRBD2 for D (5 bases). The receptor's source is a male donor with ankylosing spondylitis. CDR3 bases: TGTGCCAGCAGCTTAACGGGGATCACAGATACGCAGTATTTT. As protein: CASSLTGITDTQYF.